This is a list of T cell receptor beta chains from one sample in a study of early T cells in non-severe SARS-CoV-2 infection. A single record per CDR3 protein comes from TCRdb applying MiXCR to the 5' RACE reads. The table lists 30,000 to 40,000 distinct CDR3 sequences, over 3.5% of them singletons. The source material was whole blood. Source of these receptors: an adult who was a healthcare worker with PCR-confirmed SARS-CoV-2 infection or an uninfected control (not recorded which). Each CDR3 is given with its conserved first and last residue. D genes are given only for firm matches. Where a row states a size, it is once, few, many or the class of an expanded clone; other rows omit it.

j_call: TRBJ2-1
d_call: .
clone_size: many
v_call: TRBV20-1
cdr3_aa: CSARDLTGDNSYNEQFF
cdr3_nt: TGCAGTGCTAGAGATCTAACGGGCGATAACTCCTACAATGAGCAGTTCTTC

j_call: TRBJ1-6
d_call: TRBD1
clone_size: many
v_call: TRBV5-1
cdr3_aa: CASSLTGGAYNSPLHF
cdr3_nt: TGCGCCAGCAGCTTGACAGGGGGCGCCTATAATTCACCCCTCCACTTT

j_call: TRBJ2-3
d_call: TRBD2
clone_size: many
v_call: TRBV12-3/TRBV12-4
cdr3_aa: CASSFPTLAGPRADTQYF
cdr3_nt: TGTGCCAGCAGTTTCCCTACTCTAGCGGGGCCTCGAGCAGATACGCAGTATTTT

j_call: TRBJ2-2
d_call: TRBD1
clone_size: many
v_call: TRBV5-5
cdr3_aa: CASSLFPRGRAGELFF
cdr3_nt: TGTGCCAGCAGCTTGTTCCCCAGGGGGCGCGCCGGGGAGCTGTTTTTT

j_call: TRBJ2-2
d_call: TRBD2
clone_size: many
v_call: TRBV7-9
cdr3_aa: CASSSTSGGAAPNTGELFF
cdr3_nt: TGTGCCAGCAGCTCGACTAGCGGGGGGGCAGCCCCGAACACCGGGGAGCTGTTTTTT

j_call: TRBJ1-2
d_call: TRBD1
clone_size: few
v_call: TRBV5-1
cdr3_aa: CASSLGTGLGYTF
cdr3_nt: TGCGCCAGCAGCTTGGGGACAGGGCTTGGCTACACCTTC

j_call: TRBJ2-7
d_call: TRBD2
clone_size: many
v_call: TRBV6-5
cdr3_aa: CASSSSTSGGYEQYF
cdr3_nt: TGTGCCAGCAGTTCGTCGACTAGCGGGGGATACGAGCAGTACTTC

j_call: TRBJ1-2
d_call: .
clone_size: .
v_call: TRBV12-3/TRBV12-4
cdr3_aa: CASSSGVGYTF
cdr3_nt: TGTGCCAGCAGTTCAGGGGTTGGCTACACCTTC

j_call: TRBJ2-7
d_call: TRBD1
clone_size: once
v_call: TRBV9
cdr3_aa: CASSVAGQSYEQYF
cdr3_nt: TGTGCCAGCAGCGTAGCGGGACAGTCCTACGAGCAGTACTTC

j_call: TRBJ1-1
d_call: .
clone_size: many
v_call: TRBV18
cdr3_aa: CASSPRMLTVEAFF
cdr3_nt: TGTGCCAGCTCACCAAGGATGTTGACAGTCGAAGCTTTCTTT

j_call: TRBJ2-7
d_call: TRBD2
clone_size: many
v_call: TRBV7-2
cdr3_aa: CASSVTSGGSYEQYF
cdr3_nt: TGTGCCAGCAGCGTCACTAGCGGGGGTTCCTACGAGCAGTACTTC

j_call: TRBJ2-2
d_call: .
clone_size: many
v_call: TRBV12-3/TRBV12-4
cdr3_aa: CASSLDSTGELFF
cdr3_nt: TGTGCCAGCAGTTTAGACAGCACCGGGGAGCTGTTTTTT

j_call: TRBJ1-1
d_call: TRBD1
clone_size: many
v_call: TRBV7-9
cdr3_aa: CASSPTGQGVLNTEAFF
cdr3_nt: TGTGCCAGCAGCCCTACGGGACAGGGGGTCCTGAACACTGAAGCTTTCTTT

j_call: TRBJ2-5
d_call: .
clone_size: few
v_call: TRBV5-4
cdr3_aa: CASSLALGQETQYF
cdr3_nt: TGTGCCAGCAGCTTGGCCCTCGGACAAGAGACCCAGTACTTC

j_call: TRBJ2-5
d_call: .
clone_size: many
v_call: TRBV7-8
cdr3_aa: CASSSLGGQETQYF
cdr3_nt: TGTGCCAGCAGCTCTTTAGGGGGACAAGAGACCCAGTACTTC

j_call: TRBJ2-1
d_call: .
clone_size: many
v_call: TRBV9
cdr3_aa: CASQGGVSSYNEQFF
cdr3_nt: TGTGCCAGCCAGGGCGGGGTCAGCTCCTACAATGAGCAGTTCTTC

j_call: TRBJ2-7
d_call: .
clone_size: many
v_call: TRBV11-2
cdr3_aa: CASSFFDSSYEQYF
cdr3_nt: TGTGCCAGCAGCTTCTTCGACAGCTCCTACGAGCAGTACTTC

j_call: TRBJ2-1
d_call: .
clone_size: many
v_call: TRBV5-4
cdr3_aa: CASSLLGNEQFF
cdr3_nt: TGTGCCAGCAGCTTGTTAGGAAATGAGCAGTTCTTC

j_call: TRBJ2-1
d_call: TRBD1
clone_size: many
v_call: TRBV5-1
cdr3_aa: CASSFDRVDEQFF
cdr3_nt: TGCGCCAGCAGCTTTGACAGGGTTGATGAGCAGTTCTTC

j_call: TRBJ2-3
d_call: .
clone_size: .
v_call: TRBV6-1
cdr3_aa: CASKGQLASTDTQYF
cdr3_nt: TGTGCCAGCAAAGGTCAGCTGGCATCCACAGATACGCAGTATTTT

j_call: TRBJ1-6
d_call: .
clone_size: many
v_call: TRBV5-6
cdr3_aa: CASSRQGMLINSPLHF
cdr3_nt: TGTGCCAGTTCTCGTCAGGGAATGCTGATAAATTCACCCCTCCACTTT

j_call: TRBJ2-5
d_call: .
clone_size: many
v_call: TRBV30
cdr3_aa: CAWNPGRETQYF
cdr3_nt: TGTGCCTGGAATCCGGGCAGAGAGACCCAGTACTTC

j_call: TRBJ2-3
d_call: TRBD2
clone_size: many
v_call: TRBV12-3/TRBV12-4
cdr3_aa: CASSSGGALDTQYF
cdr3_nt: TGTGCCAGCAGTTCCGGGGGGGCCTTAGATACGCAGTATTTT

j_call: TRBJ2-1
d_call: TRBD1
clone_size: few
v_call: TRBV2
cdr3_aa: CASSGGTGAYNEQFF
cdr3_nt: TGTGCCAGCAGTGGGGGGACAGGAGCATACAATGAGCAGTTCTTC

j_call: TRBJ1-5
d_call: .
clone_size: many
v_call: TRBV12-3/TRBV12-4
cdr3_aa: CASSFTANQPQHF
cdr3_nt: TGTGCCAGCAGTTTCACGGCAAATCAGCCCCAGCATTTT

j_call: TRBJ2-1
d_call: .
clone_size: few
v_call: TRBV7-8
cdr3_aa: CASSLLGYEQFF
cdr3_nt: TGTGCCAGCAGCTTGCTGGGATATGAGCAGTTCTTC

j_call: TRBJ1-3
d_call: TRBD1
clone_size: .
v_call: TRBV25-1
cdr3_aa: CASGQGRNTIYF
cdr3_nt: TGTGCCAGCGGACAGGGGAGAAACACCATATATTTT

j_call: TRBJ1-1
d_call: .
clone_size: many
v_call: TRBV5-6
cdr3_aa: CASSFQVTNTEAFF
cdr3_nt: TGTGCCAGCAGCTTTCAAGTGACGAACACTGAAGCTTTCTTT

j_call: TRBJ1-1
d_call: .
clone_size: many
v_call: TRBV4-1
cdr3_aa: CASRGAFGNTEAFF
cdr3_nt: TGCGCCAGCAGGGGGGCGTTCGGGAACACTGAAGCTTTCTTT

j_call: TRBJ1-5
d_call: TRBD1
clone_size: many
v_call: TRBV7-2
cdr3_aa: CASSPQGQGSRPQHF
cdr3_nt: TGTGCCAGCAGCCCGCAAGGACAGGGTTCAAGGCCCCAGCATTTT

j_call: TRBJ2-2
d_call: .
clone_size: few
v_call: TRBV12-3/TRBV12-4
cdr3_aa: CASKVATNTGELFF
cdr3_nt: TGTGCCAGTAAGGTAGCAACGAACACCGGGGAGCTGTTTTTT

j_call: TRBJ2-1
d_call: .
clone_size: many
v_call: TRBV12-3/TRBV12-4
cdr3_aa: CASSTYDQNEQFF
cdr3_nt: TGTGCCAGCAGTACTTACGATCAGAATGAGCAGTTCTTC

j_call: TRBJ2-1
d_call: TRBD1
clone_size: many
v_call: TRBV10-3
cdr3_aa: CAISDLGQGADNEQFF
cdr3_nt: TGTGCCATCAGTGATCTAGGACAGGGGGCCGACAATGAGCAGTTCTTC

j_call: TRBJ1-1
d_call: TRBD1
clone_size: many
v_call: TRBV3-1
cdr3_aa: CASSQSTGGHTEAFF
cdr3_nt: TGTGCCAGCAGCCAATCGACAGGGGGTCACACTGAAGCTTTCTTT

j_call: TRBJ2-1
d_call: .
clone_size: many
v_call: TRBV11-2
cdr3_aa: CASSLVGPWEQFF
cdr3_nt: TGTGCCAGCAGCTTAGTTGGGCCTTGGGAGCAGTTCTTC

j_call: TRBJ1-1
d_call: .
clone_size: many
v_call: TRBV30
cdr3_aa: CAWSYRRNTEAFF
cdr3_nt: TGTGCCTGGAGTTACCGCCGGAACACTGAAGCTTTCTTT

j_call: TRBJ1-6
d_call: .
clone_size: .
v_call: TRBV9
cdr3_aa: CASSVGASGSSYNSPLHF
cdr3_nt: TGTGCCAGCAGCGTAGGGGCCTCAGGGAGCTCCTATAATTCACCCCTCCACTTT

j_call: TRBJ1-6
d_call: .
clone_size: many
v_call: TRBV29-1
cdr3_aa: CSVGQSLNSPLHF
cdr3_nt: TGCAGCGTAGGACAGAGTCTGAATTCACCCCTCCACTTT

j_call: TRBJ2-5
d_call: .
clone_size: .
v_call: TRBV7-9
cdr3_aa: CASSYIRDIETQYF
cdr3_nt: TGTGCCAGCAGCTATATACGGGACATCGAGACCCAGTACTTC

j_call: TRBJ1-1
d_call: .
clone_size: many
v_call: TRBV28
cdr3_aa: CASRRQVSNTEAFF
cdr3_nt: TGTGCCAGCAGAAGACAGGTCTCTAACACTGAAGCTTTCTTT

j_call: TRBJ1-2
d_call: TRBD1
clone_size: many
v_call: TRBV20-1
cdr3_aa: CSASPQGVNGYTF
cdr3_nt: TGCAGTGCTAGTCCCCAGGGGGTAAACGGCTACACCTTC

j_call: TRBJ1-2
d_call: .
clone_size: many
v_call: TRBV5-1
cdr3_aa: CASSLGLNYGYTF
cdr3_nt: TGCGCCAGCAGCTTGGGACTTAACTATGGCTACACCTTC